The 12 T cell receptor beta chains reported below all come from one sample, sequenced in a study of Graves' ophthalmopathy and Graves' hyperthyroidism. Scientists amplified the TCR beta CDR3 regions from RNA transcripts. The first-round RT-PCR employed HTBI primers together with the Qiagen OneStep RT-PCR kit. A multiplex PCR was then performed as the second round. TCRdb passed the multiplex PCR reads through MiXCR, listing each CDR3 protein once. The sample consists of about 1.2 million distinct CDR3 sequences, about 40% of them appearing once. The sequencing sample was made of peripheral blood or thyroid tissue (not recorded which). Receptors were obtained from an adult man with Graves' hyperthyroidism.

This clonotype occurred many times. The chain couples TRBV20-1 to TRBJ1-5; D is perhaps TRBD1 (5 bases). Trimming left V 3 bases short and J 4 bases short, with 13 bases between. The CDR3 is 14 residues long. Germline loops: CDR1 DFQATT, CDR2 SNEGSKA (reference sequence). As DNA, the CDR3 is TGCAGTGCTAGTACTGACAGTCCGAATCAGCCCCAGCATTTT. It yields the protein CSASTDSPNQPQHF.

This clonotype was seen only a few times. This chain joins TRBV7-9 and TRBJ2-5; 11 positions match TRBD2. The CDR3 covers 15 residues. Germline V lookup: CDR1 SEHNR, CDR2 FQNEAQ (reference sequence). V dropped 7 bases and J dropped 5; count of bases not matched to a gene: 9. In DNA, the CDR3 is TGTGCCAGCACCCGGACTAGCGGGTCGGGGGAGACCCAGTACTTC. Its protein is CASTRTSGSGETQYF.

This clonotype came up many times. The rearrangement joins TRBV15 to TRBJ2-7; D is ambiguous. V was shortened by 5 bases and J by 4 bases, with 12 bases between the two germline ends. Looked up from germline, CDR1 is LNHNV and CDR2 is YYDKDF (reference sequence). This CDR3 has 13 amino acids. In DNA, the CDR3 is TGTGCCACCAGCTCCTTGTTGGCTTACGAGCAGTACTTC. Residues: CATSSLLAYEQYF.

Comment on this clonotype: A much larger clone sits a single nucleotide away, making a read error possible. V is TRBV20-1 and J is TRBJ2-7, with a tentative D call TRBD1 (5 bases). With 0 bases removed from V and 8 bases from J, the gap between germline ends came to 14 bases. This CDR3 is 13 amino acids long. Per germline, CDR1 DFQATT and CDR2 SNEGSKA (reference sequence). The CDR3 nucleotides are TGCAGTGCTAGAGATGAACAGGCCCTGCAGCAGTACTTC. Translated, it gives CSARDEQALQQYF.

This clonotype was observed many times. The chain couples TRBV19 to TRBJ1-1; D is unclear. This CDR3 has 13 amino acids. Trimming pared 9 bases from V and 0 bases from J, leaving 11 bases between. Germline loops: CDR1 LNHDA, CDR2 SQIVND (reference sequence). The CDR3 DNA follows: TGTGCCAGCATGAAAACCGTGAACACTGAAGCTTTCTTT. Translation: CASMKTVNTEAFF.

This rearrangement joins TRBV5-1 to TRBJ2-7; maybe TRBD2 (6 bases). The length of the CDR3 is 12 residues. Germline assignment: CDR1 SGHRS and CDR2 YFSETQ. The V end was cut by 5 bases, the J end by 5 bases, with 11 bases between. The CDR3 loop reads CASRVGLDEQYF. As DNA, the CDR3 is TGCGCCAGCAGGGTGGGACTCGACGAGCAGTACTTC.

This chain joins TRBV7-6 and TRBJ1-3, with TRBD1 matching over 8 bases. The V gene's germline CDR1 is SGHVS and CDR2 FNYEAQ. With V trimmed by 5 bases and J by 0 bases, 6 bases remained unmatched. This CDR3 is 16 amino acids long. CDR3 DNA: TGTGCCAGCAGCGTAGGACAGGGACCCTCTGGAAACACCATATATTTT. Protein product: CASSVGQGPSGNTIYF.

The V gene is TRBV20-1, the J gene TRBJ1-4; D call uncertain. V dropped 0 bases and J dropped 4 bases, with 15 bases sitting between them. CDR1 is DFQATT, CDR2 SNEGSKA, per germline (reference sequence). The CDR3 covers 16 residues. The CDR3 bases are TGCAGTGCTAGAGAGATAGTACGACGGAGTAATGAAAAACTGTTTTTT. Its protein product is CSAREIVRRSNEKLFF.

This clonotype was seen a few times. The CDR3 region has the DNA TGTGCCTGGGGGCCGCGAGTGGGACAAGAGACCCAGTACTTC. Translated, it gives CAWGPRVGQETQYF. The chain recombines TRBV10-3 with TRBJ2-5, with D maybe TRBD1 (6 bases). V lost 11 bases to trimming and J lost 2 bases, with 18 bases between them. The germline V gene has CDR1 ENHRY and CDR2 SYGVKD. CDR3 length: 14 residues.

The chain's CDR3 is CAISAQTDLRFGYTF. As DNA, the CDR3 is TGTGCCATCAGTGCCCAGACAGACCTTAGGTTTGGCTACACCTTC. The chain combines TRBV10-3 with TRBJ1-2, with D maybe TRBD1 (5 bases). Trimming removed 4 bases from V and 7 bases from J, with 19 bases in between. CDR3 length equals 15 residues. Germline assignment: CDR1 ENHRY and CDR2 SYGVKD.

This clonotype was observed many times. V is TRBV29-1 and J is TRBJ2-5, with D perhaps matching TRBD1 (5 bases). CDR1 and CDR2 (germline): SQVTM, ANQGSEA. The CDR3 sequence is 12 residues long. V was trimmed by 5 bases and J by 1 base, leaving 8 bases between them. The CDR3 nucleotides read TGCAGCGTTCAGCAGGGCCAAGAGACCCAGTACTTC. It codes for CSVQQGQETQYF.

The genes are TRBV29-1 and TRBJ1-4; 10 nucleotides match TRBD1. Trimming took 6 bases from V and 2 from J; bases not matched to a gene: 6. The CDR3 has 15 residues. Per germline, CDR1 SQVTM and CDR2 ANQGSEA. CDR3 sequence: CSVPRTGGTNEKLFF. Written as DNA, the CDR3 is TGCAGCGTCCCGAGGACAGGGGGGACTAATGAAAAACTGTTTTTT.